This T cell receptor (beta chain) was identified during a study of radiation and T cells in renal cell carcinoma. Treatment given: treatment-naive control, cytoreductive nephrectomy. Control samples are tumors resected by cytoreductive nephrectomy without prior radiation. General study findings and limits: Top 100 clonotypes averaged around 50% in irradiated versus around 45% in nephrectomy-only tumors.

The ends were cut back, 2 bases at V and 7 bases at J, with 6 bases in the middle. The germline gives CDR1 MNHNS, CDR2 SASEGT. CDR3 size: 11 residues. With regard to this clone: No antigen is known for it.

The assay was immunoSEQ multiplex PCR, and TCRdb's table has in-frame clones only and misses some. The table has about 12,000 clones, roughly 65% seen once; the top ten hold 15% to 20%. Sequencing used tumor tissue, obtained from a patient whose treatment was nephrectomy without radiotherapy. This chain uses TRBV6-1 with TRBJ2-7; no clear D. This receptor was identified in a woman aged 80 or over with renal cell carcinoma. The CDR3 coding sequence is TGTGCCAGCAGTGAAAGTCGAGAGCAGTACTTC. Protein sequence: CASSESREQYF.